Listed here are 3 T cell receptor beta chains from one sample, sequenced in a study of T cells in Graves' hyperthyroidism and ophthalmopathy. It was RNA transcripts that yielded the amplified TCR beta CDR3 regions. The TCR CDR3 was amplified in a first-round RT-PCR using the HTBI primer set. TCRdb processed the multiplex PCR reads anew with MiXCR; each CDR3 protein has one entry. The sample consists of a few hundred thousand distinct CDR3 sequences, about 13% of them appearing once. Sequencing was performed on blood. These receptors originate from a woman between 18 and 29 years old with Graves' hyperthyroidism.

The CDR3 DNA sequence: TGTGCCAGCAGCCAAGAAATCCTAGCGGGAGGAGAGACCCAGTACTTC. This sequence encodes CASSQEILAGGETQYF. This rearrangement joins TRBV3-1 to TRBJ2-5; 11 nucleotides align to TRBD2. Per the germline V gene, CDR1 is LGHDT and CDR2 is YNNKEL (reference sequence). Unmatched junction bases numbered 4, after V lost 0 bases and J lost 4 bases. The CDR3 totals 16 residues.

This clonotype was counted many times. The chain employs TRBV6-2 or TRBV6-3 and TRBJ2-3; D not resolved. Per the germline V gene, CDR1 is MNHEY and CDR2 is SVGEGT. This CDR3 spans 14 amino acids. V lost 4 bases, J lost 3 bases, and 11 bases lay in between. The CDR3 sequence is CASSLRDRTDTQYF. In DNA, the CDR3 is TGTGCCAGCAGTTTGAGAGATCGTACAGATACGCAGTATTTT.

This clonotype was recorded at least ten times. The chain is built from TRBV20-1 and TRBJ2-7, with a tentative D call TRBD2 (5 bases). The germline gives CDR1 DFQATT, CDR2 SNEGSKA (reference sequence). Trimming took 6 bases from V and 5 from J, leaving 14 bases between them. CDR3 length: 12 amino acids. CDR3: CSASRASHEQYF. The CDR3 DNA reads TGCAGTGCCAGTCGGGCTAGCCACGAGCAGTACTTC.